The next 20 T cell receptor beta chains were all read from a single sample in a study of blood T cell repertoires in COVID-19. Method: immunoSEQ multiplex PCR; TCRdb's copy keeps in-frame clones and lacks some. The sample has fewer than 150,000 clones, 84% seen once. Sequenced input: PBMCs or T cells enriched from blood (not recorded which). The origin of the receptors is a man between 50 and 59 years old in a cohort exposed to, infected with or recovered from COVID-19 (not recorded which).

The CDR3 reads CASSYRSPKGYTF. The CDR3 DNA reads as TGTGCCAGCAGCTACAGGAGCCCTAAGGGCTACACCTTC. This rearrangement joins TRBV2 to TRBJ1-2; possibly TRBD1 for D (5 bases). Trimming took off 6 bases at V and 8 bases at J, with 16 bases between the two ends. This CDR3 spans 13 amino acids. The germline CDR1 and CDR2 sequences are SNHLY and FYNNEI.

This sequence joins TRBV9 and TRBJ1-1; D not certain. Germline V gene lookup returns CDR1 SGDLS and CDR2 YYNGEE. The CDR3 contains 17 residues. The V and J ends lost 4 bases and 1 base respectively, with 20 bases between them. The CDR3 protein is CASSPTHRGGPNTEAFF. In nucleotides, the CDR3 is TGTGCCAGCAGCCCCACCCATCGCGGAGGCCCGAACACTGAAGCTTTCTTT.

A few counts support this clone. The J gene is TRBJ2-5, the V gene TRBV7-8; D unresolved. Germline V gives CDR1 SGHVS, CDR2 FQNEAQ. This CDR3 is 12 amino acids long. Deletions cut 2 bases from V and 1 base from J, with 2 bases between. The CDR3 nucleotides are TGTGCCAGCAGCTTACGCCAAGAGACCCAGTACTTC. Encoded protein: CASSLRQETQYF.

V usage is TRBV9 and J usage is TRBJ2-5, with 8 bases lining up with TRBD2. This CDR3 is 16 amino acids long. After removal of 0 bases from V and 5 bases from J, the junction contained 9 bases not matched to a gene. Germline V gene lookup returns CDR1 SGDLS and CDR2 YYNGEE. CDR3 amino acids: CASSVDNGGAWETQYF. The CDR3 nucleotides read TGTGCCAGCAGCGTAGATAACGGGGGGGCTTGGGAGACCCAGTACTTC.

This clone was seen only a few times. The chain carries TRBV19 and TRBJ1-6; 9 bases fit TRBD1. Per the germline V gene, CDR1 is LNHDA and CDR2 is SQIVND (reference sequence). This CDR3 contains 17 residues. The V segment lost 5 bases and the J segment 0 bases; nucleotides outside the gene matches: 5. The CDR3 nucleotides read TGTGCCAGTAGTGGTGGACAGGGGATCTCCTATAATTCACCCCTCCACTTT. Translated, it gives CASSGGQGISYNSPLHF.

V usage is TRBV7-9 and J usage is TRBJ2-3; 9 nucleotides align to TRBD2. CDR1 is SEHNR, CDR2 FQNEAQ, per germline (reference sequence). The CDR3 runs to 13 residues. The V and J ends lost 6 bases and 4 bases, in that order; junction bases with no gene match: 2. The CDR3 sequence is CASRREGADTQYF. The CDR3 region has the DNA TGTGCCAGCAGGCGGGAGGGCGCAGATACGCAGTATTTT.

The genes are TRBV7-2 and TRBJ1-2, with a possible D match to TRBD1 (6 bases). CDR3 length equals 13 residues. Trimming took off 5 bases at V and 8 bases at J, with 15 bases between the two ends. The V gene's germline CDR1 is SGHTA and CDR2 FQGNSA. Here the CDR3 reads CASSKTGIDGYTF. The CDR3 nucleotides are TGTGCCAGCAGCAAGACAGGAATAGACGGCTACACCTTC.

In its sample, this clone was seen a few times. The rearrangement joins TRBV28 to TRBJ1-2; D remains ambiguous. CDR1 is MDHEN and CDR2 is SYDVKM in the germline V gene. There are 12 residues in the CDR3. The V and J ends lost 0 bases and 11 bases respectively, with 10 bases between them. CDR3 sequence (DNA): TGTGCCAGCAGTTTATGGCGAGTTGAGTACACCTTC. Amino acid sequence: CASSLWRVEYTF.

This rearrangement joins TRBV7-2 to TRBJ1-6, with D possibly matching TRBD1 (6 bases). Trimming took off 5 bases at V and 7 bases at J, with 12 bases between the two ends. CDR1 is SGHTA, CDR2 FQGNSA, per germline. This CDR3 has 14 amino acids. CDR3 DNA sequence: TGTGCCAGCAGCCTCGGACAGACCAATTCACCCCTCCACTTT. Amino acids: CASSLGQTNSPLHF.

This clone was counted between two and nine times. In DNA form, the CDR3 reads TGTGCCAGCAGTAGAGGGCAGGGGGCATTGGTAGCTTTCTTT. Its translation is CASSRGQGALVAFF. The chain joins TRBV6-5 to TRBJ1-1, with 8 bases fitting TRBD1. Germline V gene lookup returns CDR1 MNHEY and CDR2 SVGAGI. Germline trimming cut 5 bases from V and 10 bases from J; bases unmatched to any gene: 12. This CDR3 region has 14 residues.

J is TRBJ1-4 and V is TRBV7-2, with 8 bases aligning to TRBD1. V gave up 4 bases and J gave up 4 bases; unmatched junction bases: 2. CDR1 is SGHTA, CDR2 FQGNSA, per germline. The CDR3 is 14 amino acids. CDR3 nucleotide sequence: TGTGCCAGCAGCTCTGACAGGGGTAATGAAAAACTGTTTTTT. Protein: CASSSDRGNEKLFF.

The rearrangement uses TRBV19 and TRBJ2-7; TRBD1 aligns across 7 bases. The trim removed 11 bases at V and 6 bases at J, leaving 16 bases unmatched. Germline assignment: CDR1 LNHDA and CDR2 SQIVND (reference sequence). The CDR3 runs to 14 residues. This CDR3 reads CASSRDRGAREQYF. In DNA, the CDR3 is TGTGCCTCAAGCCGGGACAGAGGCGCCCGCGAGCAGTACTTC.

V and J are TRBV4-2 and TRBJ1-3; perhaps TRBD1 as D (5 bases). The germline CDR1 and CDR2 sequences are LGHNA and YNFKEQ. Trimming shortened V by 0 bases and J by 2 bases, and 8 bases separated the two germline ends. The CDR3 totals 15 residues. For the CDR3, the DNA is TGTGCCAGCAGCCAAGACTGGGGCACTGGAAACACCATATATTTT. It translates to CASSQDWGTGNTIYF.

The table lists this clone with many counts. The rearrangement links TRBV12-3 or TRBV12-4 to TRBJ1-5, with a possible D match to TRBD1 (5 bases). With 1 base removed from V and 4 bases from J, the gap between germline ends came to 5 bases. This CDR3 contains 13 residues. The CDR3 protein is CASSLDRNQPQHF. The CDR3 DNA is TGTGCCAGCAGTTTAGACAGGAATCAGCCCCAGCATTTT.

This chain links TRBV30 with TRBJ2-5; D is possibly TRBD1 (6 bases). The V end was cut by 2 bases, the J end by 5 bases, with 24 bases between. The CDR3 runs to 17 residues. CDR1 is GTSNPN and CDR2 is SVGIG in the germline V gene (reference sequence). The CDR3 spells CAWSSVRTANFGETQYF. CDR3 DNA: TGTGCCTGGAGTTCTGTACGGACAGCAAACTTCGGGGAGACCCAGTACTTC. The full variable domain, in which reference TRBV30 and TRBJ2-5 provide the parts outside the CDR3, is SQTIHQWPATLVQPVGSPLSLECTVEGTSNPNLYWYRQAAGRGLQLLFYSVGIGQISSEVPQNLSASRPQDRQFILSSKKLLLSDSGFYLCAWSSVRTANFGETQYFGPGTRLLVL.

The genes are TRBV29-1 and TRBJ2-7, with D perhaps TRBD1 (6 bases). CDR1 and CDR2 from the germline V gene are SQVTM and ANQGSEA. The CDR3 is 13 amino acids. Between the trimmed V and J ends, which lost 3 bases and 7 bases, there was a span of 16 bases. The CDR3 sequence is CSVEKGVVGEQYF. The DNA for the CDR3 is TGCAGCGTTGAGAAGGGGGTCGTAGGAGAGCAGTACTTC.

In its sample, this clone was seen a few times. The J gene is TRBJ2-5, the V gene TRBV2, with D possibly being TRBD2 (6 bases). Germline assignment: CDR1 SNHLY and CDR2 FYNNEI. Trimming stripped 0 bases from V and 2 bases from J, with 10 bases between. This CDR3 has 15 amino acids. In nucleotides, the CDR3 is TGTGCCAGCAGTGAAGCGCTTCGGGGGCAAGAGACCCAGTACTTC. Encoded protein: CASSEALRGQETQYF.

This clone has just a few counts. V usage is TRBV6-5 and J usage is TRBJ1-3; D gene ambiguous. The CDR3 totals 14 residues. Germline-derived CDR1 and CDR2 are MNHEY and SVGAGI. V lost 6 bases and J lost 9, with 18 bases in between. CDR3 loop: CASSLEGFSGTIYF. The CDR3 DNA reads TGTGCCAGCAGCCTTGAAGGATTCAGCGGCACCATATATTTT.

Here the CDR3 reads CAWRGPLSTGELFF. The CDR3 nucleotides read TGTGCCTGGAGGGGGCCTCTCTCCACCGGGGAGCTGTTTTTT. This rearrangement joins TRBV30 to TRBJ2-2, with a possible D match to TRBD1 (5 bases). Trimming shortened V by 3 bases and J by 4 bases, and 12 bases separated the two germline ends. Germline CDR1 GTSNPN, CDR2 SVGIG (reference sequence). The CDR3 is 14 residues long.

This chain links TRBV5-1 with TRBJ2-1; no firm D call. V shed 0 bases and J shed 0 bases, with 7 bases lying between them. This CDR3 comprises 15 residues. The V gene's germline CDR1 is SGHRS and CDR2 YFSETQ. Here the CDR3 DNA reads TGCGCCAGCAGCTTGGTGGAGAGCTCCTACAATGAGCAGTTCTTC. Its translation is CASSLVESSYNEQFF.